These 22 T cell receptor beta chains were all obtained from the same sample, sequenced in a study of T cells in lung cancer brain metastases. The assay was immunoSEQ multiplex PCR, and TCRdb's table has in-frame clones only and misses some. The table has about 770 clones, around 85% seen once. The sequenced sample consisted of tumor tissue from a brain metastasis. The receptors derive from a man between 65 and 85 years old with non-small cell lung cancer that had spread to the brain.

V is TRBV5-1 and J is TRBJ2-5; D is perhaps TRBD2 (5 bases). CDR3 length: 16 residues. V was cut by 0 bases and J by 5 bases, with 17 bases left in between. The germline V gene has CDR1 SGHRS and CDR2 YFSETQ. CDR3 nucleotide sequence: TGCGCCAGCAGCTTGGTACTAGGTCCTACGGAGGAGACCCAGTACTTC. Its translation: CASSLVLGPTEETQYF.

The chain recombines TRBV5-5 with TRBJ2-2; D is ambiguous. V was pared by 1 base and J by 4 bases, with 8 bases between. CDR3 size: 14 residues. Germline lookup yields CDR1 SGHKS and CDR2 YYEKEE (reference sequence). DNA of the CDR3: TGTGCCAGCAGCTTGTCGGTACCCACCGGGGAGCTGTTTTTT. Amino acid sequence: CASSLSVPTGELFF.

This clone was detected once. The chain couples TRBV14 to TRBJ1-3; TRBD1 is a possible D gene (6 bases). Trimming cost V 4 bases and J 4 bases, with 8 bases left between them. The CDR3 is made up of 13 amino acids. Germline lookup yields CDR1 SGHDN and CDR2 FVKESK. The CDR3 nucleotides are TGTGCCAGCAGCCTGACAGGAGGAAACACCATATATTTT. Protein product: CASSLTGGNTIYF.

The chain combines TRBV6-5 with TRBJ1-3, with a tentative D call TRBD1 (5 bases). The V and J ends lost 6 bases and 2 bases respectively, with 11 bases between them. Germline V gives CDR1 MNHEY, CDR2 SVGAGI. CDR3 size: 14 residues. CDR3 protein: CASRAKGAGNTIYF. The CDR3 DNA reads as TGTGCCAGCAGGGCAAAAGGGGCTGGAAACACCATATATTTT.

V usage is TRBV6-5 and J usage is TRBJ2-7, with D possibly being TRBD2 (5 bases). The CDR3 extends over 14 amino acids. Trimming removed 6 bases from V and 1 base from J, with 13 bases in between. Germline V gene data show CDR1 as MNHEY and CDR2 as SVGAGI. The CDR3 DNA sequence: TGTGCCAGCAGCCCGGGATACAGATCCTACGAGCAGTACTTC. It is translated as CASSPGYRSYEQYF.

About this clone itself: In the same sample, other DNA sequences code for this CDR3. The chain joins TRBV30 to TRBJ2-5, with 12 nucleotides matching TRBD2. The CDR3 is 18 residues long. V gave up 0 bases and J gave up 1 base; unmatched junction bases: 9. Germline-derived CDR1 and CDR2 are GTSNPN and SVGIG (reference sequence). The CDR3 DNA reads TGTGCCTGGAGTGTTCTACTAGCGGGAGGACCGCGCCAAGAGACCCAGTACTTC. Translating gives CAWSVLLAGGPRQETQYF.

The chain couples TRBV7-2 to TRBJ2-3; TRBD2 matches 12 bases. Germline CDR1 SGHTA, CDR2 FQGNSA. Trimming removed 1 base from V and 5 bases from J; junction bases left unmatched: 7. This CDR3 has 17 amino acids. As DNA, the CDR3 is TGTGCCAGCAGCTTAGTCCCTAGCGGGAGGGGGGGAGATACGCAGTATTTT. It is translated as CASSLVPSGRGGDTQYF. The variable domain in full, completed from reference TRBV7-2 and TRBJ2-3, reads GAGVSQSPSNKVTEKGKDVELRCDPISGHTALYWYRQSLGQGLEFLIYFQGNSAPDKSGLPSDRFSAERTGGSVSTLTIQRTQQEDSAVYLCASSLVPSGRGGDTQYFGPGTRLTVL.

The rearrangement uses TRBV5-6 and TRBJ2-5; 10 bases line up with TRBD2. V was clipped by 2 bases and J by 3 bases; unmatched bases: 4. This CDR3 has 15 amino acids. The germline CDR1 and CDR2 sequences are SGHDT and YYEEEE. CDR3 amino acids: CASSFALAGEETQYF. DNA for the CDR3: TGTGCCAGCAGCTTTGCCCTAGCGGGGGAAGAGACCCAGTACTTC. Full variable domain (remainder filled in from reference TRBV5-6 and TRBJ2-5): DAGVTQSPTHLIKTRGQQVTLRCSPKSGHDTVSWYQQALGQGPQFIFQYYEEEERQRGNFPDRFSGHQFPNYSSELNVNALLLGDSALYLCASSFALAGEETQYFGPGTRLLVL.

The V and J genes are TRBV2 and TRBJ2-1; 7 nucleotides agree with TRBD1. V lost 6 bases to trimming and J lost 7 bases; unmatched junction nucleotides: 9. CDR3 length equals 14 residues. The germline gives CDR1 SNHLY, CDR2 FYNNEI. The CDR3 loop is CASRERDRQNEQFF. DNA of the CDR3: TGTGCCAGCAGGGAGAGGGACAGACAAAATGAGCAGTTCTTC.

V and J are TRBV6-1 and TRBJ1-1, with unresolved D. The CDR3 totals 13 residues. In germline, CDR1 is MNHNS, CDR2 SASEGT. V was shortened by 3 bases and J by 2 bases, with 7 bases between the two germline ends. The CDR3 spells CASSDTFNTEAFF. For the CDR3, the DNA is TGTGCCAGCAGTGACACTTTTAACACTGAAGCTTTCTTT.

This chain connects TRBV6-5 to TRBJ2-7; no firm D call. The CDR3 is 13 amino acids. V was clipped by 2 bases and J by 6 bases, with 11 bases between them. CDR1 is MNHEY and CDR2 is SVGAGI in the germline V gene. CDR3 sequence: CASSYGLKREQYF. CDR3 coding DNA: TGTGCCAGCAGTTACGGCCTAAAGCGCGAGCAGTACTTC.

This clone showed up just a few times. V is TRBV14 and J is TRBJ1-2; maybe TRBD1 (5 bases). Trimming removed 3 bases from V and 8 bases from J, with 16 bases in between. The CDR3 has 14 residues. Germline CDR1 SGHDN, CDR2 FVKESK. CDR3 region: CASSQAGRLGGYTF. In DNA form, the CDR3 reads TGTGCCAGCAGCCAGGCAGGGCGGCTGGGGGGCTACACCTTC.

A remark on this clone: This specimen includes other DNA sequences encoding the same CDR3. The chain is built from TRBV7-2 and TRBJ1-1; a possible D gene is TRBD1 (6 bases). The CDR3 length is 16 residues. In germline, CDR1 is SGHTA, CDR2 FQGNSA. With 1 base removed from V and 4 bases from J, the gap between germline ends came to 16 bases. CDR3 residues: CASSLVVGGWVTEAFF. The CDR3 bases are TGTGCCAGCAGCTTAGTTGTAGGGGGATGGGTCACTGAAGCTTTCTTT.

This chain connects TRBV21-1 to TRBJ2-7; TRBD1 is the table's D call, not checked against the DNA. TRBV21-1 is termed a pseudogene. The CDR3 spans 16 residues. The CDR3 bases are TGTGCCAGCAGCACATACAGGGATTCCCCCCTCTACGAGCAGTACGTC. Translated: CASSTYRDSPLYEQYV.

V and J are TRBV28 and TRBJ2-5; possibly TRBD1 for D (5 bases). V dropped 4 bases and J dropped 5 bases, with 8 bases sitting between them. Germline V gene data show CDR1 as MDHEN and CDR2 as SYDVKM. The CDR3 is 12 amino acids. The CDR3 spells CASSSSGETQYF. For the CDR3, the DNA is TGTGCCAGCAGTTCTTCAGGGGAGACCCAGTACTTC.

This clone was observed a few times. J is TRBJ1-2 and V is TRBV6-5; 9 nucleotides line up with TRBD1. V shed 6 bases, J shed 6 bases, and the junction held 8 bases outside the gene matches. Germline lookup yields CDR1 MNHEY and CDR2 SVGAGI. The CDR3 is made up of 14 amino acids. CDR3 nucleotides: TGTGCCAGCAGGAGGACAGGGGCGAAGGATGGCTACACCTTC. Protein product: CASRRTGAKDGYTF.

V usage is TRBV19 and J usage is TRBJ2-7, with 14 bases that match TRBD2. The CDR3 is made up of 17 amino acids. The trim removed 4 bases at V and 4 bases at J, leaving 9 bases unmatched. CDR1 is LNHDA and CDR2 is SQIVND in the germline V gene (reference sequence). In DNA, the CDR3 is TGTGCCAGTAGTAGGAGCGGGACTAGCGGGAGTCTATACGAGCAGTACTTC. Its translation: CASSRSGTSGSLYEQYF.

The gene calls are TRBV10-3 and TRBJ2-7; 7 positions match TRBD2. This CDR3 has 15 amino acids. V dropped 6 bases and J dropped 2; count of bases not matched to a gene: 10. Germline V CDR1 and CDR2: ENHRY, SYGVKD. As DNA, the CDR3 is TGTGCCATCAGCTGGGAGCGGGGACCAGCCTACGAGCAGTACTTC. Encoded protein: CAISWERGPAYEQYF.

V usage is TRBV5-6 and J usage is TRBJ2-5; the D gene is possibly TRBD2 (6 bases). The CDR3 runs 15 residues. V lost 2 bases to trimming and J lost 5 bases, with 16 bases between them. Germline-derived CDR1 and CDR2 are SGHDT and YYEEEE. The CDR3 DNA is TGTGCCAGCAGCTTACTAGCTTCGTCTGTGGAGACCCAGTACTTC. It translates to CASSLLASSVETQYF.

The V call is TRBV6-5, the J call TRBJ1-1; 10 nucleotides align to TRBD1. The CDR3 extends over 16 amino acids. V dropped 4 bases and J dropped 5; count of bases not matched to a gene: 10. The germline gives CDR1 MNHEY, CDR2 SVGAGI. CDR3 loop: CASSSPSRTGGTEAFF. The CDR3 region has the DNA TGTGCCAGCAGTTCCCCTTCACGGACAGGGGGAACTGAAGCTTTCTTT.

The chain links TRBV4-2 to TRBJ2-1, with D unclear. The CDR3 runs 12 residues. V lost 2 bases and J lost 6, with 5 bases in between. Germline CDR1 reads LGHNA; CDR2 reads YNFKEQ. The CDR3 spells CASSQRRNEQFF. CDR3 DNA sequence: TGTGCCAGCAGCCAACGTCGCAATGAGCAGTTCTTC.

This sequence joins TRBV19 and TRBJ2-5; maybe TRBD2 (6 bases). V lost 0 bases and J lost 5, with 13 bases in between. The CDR3 extends over 15 amino acids. Germline V gives CDR1 LNHDA, CDR2 SQIVND (reference sequence). This CDR3 is CASSIDPEGPETQYF. In DNA form, the CDR3 reads TGTGCCAGTAGTATAGATCCGGAGGGACCGGAGACCCAGTACTTC.